The 27 T cell receptor beta chains listed next were all sequenced from one sample in a study of a mutant IDH1 vaccine in newly diagnosed glioma. TCRdb's copy holds only in-frame clones and misses some; the assay was immunoSEQ multiplex PCR. The sample includes 90,000 to 100,000 clones, nearly 90% of them seen just once. The time point here: week 47, end of study. The investigators gave 300 ug of mutant IDH1 20-mer peptide in each vaccine dose, together with topical imiquimod. These TCRs' antigens remain unknown. The starting material was PBMCs, obtained from a glioma patient whose treatment included an IDH1 peptide vaccine. These receptors all stem from a woman aged 45-65 years with glioma.

This chain links TRBV6-5 with TRBJ1-1; D gene uncertain. CDR1 is MNHEY and CDR2 is SVGAGI in the germline V gene. The CDR3 has 13 amino acids. The V gene lost 2 bases and the J gene lost 4 bases, with 8 bases spanning the gap. The CDR3 DNA follows: TGTGCCAGCAGTTACCGACTCGCCACTGAAGCTTTCTTT. This translates into CASSYRLATEAFF.

CDR3 DNA sequence: TGTGCCAGCAGCCAGGGGCAGGGGACTATCTACGAGCAGTACTTC. It codes for CASSQGQGTIYEQYF. The V and J genes are TRBV14 and TRBJ2-7, with D possibly TRBD2 on 7 matching bases. The CDR3 covers 15 residues. Trimming cost V 3 bases and J 3 bases, with 15 bases left between them. CDR1 is SGHDN and CDR2 is FVKESK in the germline V gene. The variable domain in full, completed from reference TRBV14 and TRBJ2-7, reads EAGVTQFPSHSVIEKGQTVTLRCDPISGHDNLYWYRRVMGKEIKFLLHFVKESKQDESGMPNNRFLAERTGGTYSTLKVQPAELEDSGVYFCASSQGQGTIYEQYFGPGTRLTVT.

V gene TRBV7-8 combines with J gene TRBJ2-7; tentative D call: TRBD2 (5 bases). The ends were cut back, 5 bases at V and 2 bases at J, with 16 bases in the middle. This CDR3 comprises 15 residues. Germline assignment: CDR1 SGHVS and CDR2 FQNEAQ. CDR3 in DNA: TGTGCCAGCAGCGCGACTGGAACGGGGACCTACGAGCAGTACTTC. It translates to CASSATGTGTYEQYF.

This clone was recorded once. The V gene is TRBV19, the J gene TRBJ1-3; 9 positions match TRBD1. The CDR3 is 16 residues long. Germline CDR1 and CDR2: LNHDA and SQIVND (reference sequence). V dropped 4 bases and J dropped 2; count of bases not matched to a gene: 6. CDR3 DNA sequence: TGTGCCAGTAGTACCCCGGGACAGGGAACTGGAAACACCATATATTTT. Its protein is CASSTPGQGTGNTIYF. Using reference TRBV19 and TRBJ1-3 for the parts outside the CDR3, the full variable domain is DGGITQSPKYLFRKEGQNVTLSCEQNLNHDAMYWYRQDPGQGLRLIYYSQIVNDFQKGDIAEGYSVSREKKESFPLTVTSAQKNPTAFYLCASSTPGQGTGNTIYFGEGSWLTVV.

This rearrangement joins TRBV2 to TRBJ1-2; tentatively, D is TRBD1 (6 bases). The CDR3 contains 13 residues. Germline lookup yields CDR1 SNHLY and CDR2 FYNNEI. The V and J ends lost 1 base and 6 bases respectively, with 9 bases between them. The CDR3 loop reads CASSEGRGHGYTF. The CDR3 nucleotides read TGTGCCAGCAGTGAAGGCAGGGGCCATGGCTACACCTTC.

This rearrangement joins TRBV5-1 to TRBJ1-2; 8 bases fit TRBD1. J gave up 6 bases and V 4 bases, and 14 bases lay outside the gene matches. The germline CDR1 and CDR2 sequences are SGHRS and YFSETQ. The CDR3 covers 16 residues. The CDR3: CASSPGQGFSPNGYTF. In DNA, the CDR3 is TGCGCCAGCAGCCCTGGACAGGGTTTTTCTCCGAATGGCTACACCTTC.

The chain has TRBV7-9 and TRBJ1-4, with 9 bases lining up with TRBD1. V trimming: 5 bases; J trimming: 5 bases; junction bases outside the gene matches: 6. Germline assignment: CDR1 SEHNR and CDR2 FQNEAQ (reference sequence). The CDR3 loop spans 15 amino acids. CDR3 bases: TGTGCCAGCAGCGACCCGACAGGGGGGAATGAAAAACTGTTTTTT. This translates into CASSDPTGGNEKLFF.

The J gene is TRBJ1-3, the V gene TRBV27; 7 nucleotides agree with TRBD1. V shed 5 bases and J 2 bases; nucleotides not matched to a gene: 6. Germline assignment: CDR1 MNHEY and CDR2 SMNVEV (reference sequence). The CDR3 extends over 15 amino acids. The CDR3 DNA reads as TGTGCCAGCAGTCTAGGGGGCCGGCCTGGAAACACCATATATTTT. Its translation is CASSLGGRPGNTIYF.

This clone was recorded once. One end of the junction is discordant with germline, which a read error may explain. The chain is built from TRBV7-7 and TRBJ2-1; 7 nucleotides match TRBD1. The CDR3 is 15 amino acids. Germline V gene data show CDR1 as SSHAT and CDR2 as FNYEAQ (reference sequence). DNA of the CDR3: TGTGCTAGCAGCGCCTTGACAGGGACCTACAATGAGCAGTTCTTC. This gives the protein CASSALTGTYNEQFF.

This clone turned up a few times. The rearrangement uses TRBV6-5 and TRBJ1-1; D is perhaps TRBD1 (5 bases). CDR3 length: 15 residues. Trimming removed 5 bases at V and 1 base at J, with 14 bases between. Germline-derived CDR1 and CDR2 are MNHEY and SVGAGI. For the CDR3, the DNA is TGTGCCAGCAGTGCTTTGACAGAGACGAACACTGAAGCTTTCTTT. Protein: CASSALTETNTEAFF.

The DNA of the CDR3 is TGTGCCAGCAGCTTAGATTTTCAGCCCCAGCATTTT. Amino acids: CASSLDFQPQHF. This chain uses TRBV7-9 with TRBJ1-5, with D hard to call. Germline CDR1 reads SEHNR; CDR2 reads FQNEAQ (reference sequence). The CDR3 has 12 amino acids. The V end was cut by 1 base, the J end by 6 bases, with 4 bases between.

This chain links TRBV4-1 with TRBJ2-1; D is unclear. The ends were cut back, 4 bases at V and 5 bases at J, with 27 bases in the middle. The CDR3 consists of 19 residues. Germline CDR1 is MGHRA and CDR2 is YSYEKL. The CDR3 coding sequence is TGCGCCAGCAGCCTCCGTCTAAGTACCAGCGCGAAAGGCAACAATGAGCAGTTCTTC. Its translation is CASSLRLSTSAKGNNEQFF.

V gene TRBV2 combines with J gene TRBJ1-2; 9 bases are shared with TRBD1. The CDR3 spans 12 residues. The germline V gene encodes CDR1 SNHLY and CDR2 FYNNEI. V shed 5 bases and J 8 bases; nucleotides not matched to a gene: 3. The CDR3 protein is CASSLGTGGYTF. The CDR3 coding sequence is TGTGCCAGCAGTTTGGGGACAGGGGGCTACACCTTC.

The rearrangement links TRBV9 to TRBJ1-2; TRBD1 is a possible D gene (5 bases). Trimming took off 3 bases at V and 4 bases at J, with 10 bases between the two ends. The CDR3 runs to 13 residues. Germline assignment: CDR1 SGDLS and CDR2 YYNGEE. The CDR3 protein is CASSGRAGYGYTF. The CDR3, as DNA: TGTGCCAGCAGCGGCAGGGCGGGCTATGGCTACACCTTC.

The chain joins TRBV5-1 to TRBJ1-1; D is ambiguous. The CDR3 length is 11 residues. Trimming stripped 0 bases from V and 7 bases from J, with 4 bases between. Germline V CDR1 and CDR2: SGHRS, YFSETQ. The CDR3 is CASSLGVEAFF. CDR3 nucleotide sequence: TGCGCCAGCAGCTTGGGAGTTGAAGCTTTCTTT.

The rearrangement joins TRBV19 to TRBJ1-5; D not certain. Germline V gives CDR1 LNHDA, CDR2 SQIVND (reference sequence). Deletions cut 3 bases from V and 1 base from J, with 7 bases between. The CDR3 has 14 residues. The CDR3 region is CASSMTRSNQPQHF. DNA for the CDR3: TGTGCCAGTAGTATGACACGAAGCAATCAGCCCCAGCATTTT.

The rearrangement joins TRBV6-1 to TRBJ2-5; 7 nucleotides line up with TRBD1. V dropped 2 bases and J dropped 4; count of bases not matched to a gene: 10. The CDR3 has 16 residues. CDR1 and CDR2 from the germline V gene are MNHNS and SASEGT. The CDR3 region has the DNA TGTGCCAGCAGTGAACCGGGACAGAATAGAGGAGAGACCCAGTACTTC. This sequence encodes CASSEPGQNRGETQYF.

The chain couples TRBV5-4 to TRBJ2-5, with D tentatively TRBD2 (7 bases). The CDR3 consists of 16 residues. Germline CDR1 SGHNT, CDR2 YYREEE (reference sequence). V was clipped by 1 base and J by 5 bases, with 18 bases between them. In DNA, the CDR3 is TGTGCCAGCAGCTTGCAGTGGGGGGGCGAGGGGGAGACCCAGTACTTC. Its protein is CASSLQWGGEGETQYF.

The CDR3 spells CASSKPGQLNEKLFF. As DNA, the CDR3 is TGTGCCAGCAGCAAACCGGGACAGCTGAATGAAAAACTGTTTTTT. V is TRBV7-9 and J is TRBJ1-4, with 7 nucleotides matching TRBD1. The CDR3 has 15 amino acids. CDR1 and CDR2 (germline): SEHNR, FQNEAQ (reference sequence). Trimming at V came to 5 bases and at J to 5 bases, leaving 8 bases not matched to a gene.

The genes are TRBV5-4 and TRBJ2-5, with 7 nucleotides matching TRBD2. Trimming took 1 base from V and 5 from J; bases not matched to a gene: 8. This CDR3 comprises 15 residues. Per the germline V gene, CDR1 is SGHNT and CDR2 is YYREEE (reference sequence). CDR3 amino acids: CASSLRAGDGETQYF. CDR3 DNA sequence: TGTGCCAGCAGCTTGAGGGCGGGAGACGGGGAGACCCAGTACTTC.

The sample holds a few counts of this clone. The CDR3 nucleotides read TGCAGCGTTGTCGGGGACAATGAGCAGTTCTTC. Its protein is CSVVGDNEQFF. V usage is TRBV29-1 and J usage is TRBJ2-1, with a weak D call TRBD2 (5 bases). Germline CDR1 SQVTM, CDR2 ANQGSEA. The CDR3 contains 11 residues. The ends were cut back, 4 bases at V and 5 bases at J, with 6 bases in the middle.

The rearrangement joins TRBV30 to TRBJ2-1; D not certain. V lost 3 bases to trimming and J lost 3 bases, with 3 bases between them. The CDR3 is 11 amino acids. Looked up from germline, CDR1 is GTSNPN and CDR2 is SVGIG (reference sequence). The CDR3 here is CAWRDYNEQFF. The CDR3 DNA reads TGTGCCTGGAGGGACTACAATGAGCAGTTCTTC.

This clone was recorded once. CDR3: CASSLVGGYQPSRNTEAFF. DNA for the CDR3: TGTGCCAGCAGCTTAGTGGGGGGGTATCAGCCCTCGCGGAACACTGAAGCTTTCTTT. The rearrangement joins TRBV7-9 to TRBJ1-1; TRBD1 is a possible D gene (5 bases). The CDR3 extends over 19 amino acids. The germline V and J ends were trimmed by 1 base and 1 base, with 22 bases remaining between them. Germline lookup yields CDR1 SEHNR and CDR2 FQNEAQ (reference sequence).

The chain combines TRBV11-3 with TRBJ2-5; D might be TRBD1 or TRBD2, each matching 5 bases. Trimming shortened V by 1 base and J by 6 bases, and 12 bases separated the two germline ends. Germline V lookup: CDR1 SGHNT, CDR2 YENEEA. This CDR3 region has 14 residues. The DNA for the CDR3 is TGTGCCAGCAGCTTAGGAACCGGGACCCAGACCCAGTACTTC. Translation: CASSLGTGTQTQYF.

The chain carries TRBV9 and TRBJ1-3; D call uncertain. The V end was cut by 2 bases, the J end by 0 bases, with 9 bases between. This CDR3 is 15 amino acids long. Looked up from germline, CDR1 is SGDLS and CDR2 is YYNGEE. CDR3 amino acids: CASSVGWGSGNTIYF. The DNA of the CDR3 is TGTGCCAGCAGCGTGGGGTGGGGCTCTGGAAACACCATATATTTT.

This clone was detected only a few times. The chain is built from TRBV6-1 and TRBJ1-2; D might be TRBD1 (6 bases). Germline loops: CDR1 MNHNS, CDR2 SASEGT. This CDR3 is 12 amino acids long. V was pared by 6 bases and J by 8 bases, with 13 bases between. CDR3 DNA sequence: TGTGCCAGCAGGCTGACAGGCTCGGGCTACACCTTC. Translation gives CASRLTGSGYTF.

The chain couples TRBV30 to TRBJ1-2; D gene unclear. The CDR3 sequence is 17 residues long. Germline assignment: CDR1 GTSNPN and CDR2 SVGIG (reference sequence). V gave up 3 bases and J gave up 0 bases, with 20 bases separating them. CDR3 loop: CAWRRTSSTLANYGYTF. CDR3 in DNA: TGTGCCTGGAGGCGGACGTCTTCTACCCTAGCTAACTATGGCTACACCTTC.